One and the same sample provided the 17 T cell receptor beta chains below, sequenced in a study of beta chain features in type 1 diabetes. General observations from the study: Shortening that was moderate but significant affected the TCRB CDR3s of Type 1 diabetes patients in all four CD4+ subsets.

Their cognate antigens are unknown. Of the isolated RNA, all was reverse transcribed, and so the sequenced material was expressed TCRB transcripts. The repertoire was sequenced with immunoSEQ multiplex PCR; TCRdb's copy has only in-frame clones and lacks some. Of about 240,000 clones in the sample, about 14% are singletons; the top ten hold 0.015% to 0.02%. Sequenced sample: naive CD4+ T cells from blood. The receptors come from a young man with type 1 diabetes.

The rearrangement joins TRBV7-9 to TRBJ2-1; 11 nucleotides match TRBD2. This CDR3 is 17 amino acids long. V shed 5 bases, J shed 2 bases, and the junction held 8 bases outside the gene matches. Germline values: CDR1 SEHNR, CDR2 FQNEAQ (reference sequence). The CDR3 is CASSPPLAGGTYNEQFF. CDR3 bases: TGTGCCAGCAGCCCCCCTCTAGCGGGAGGCACCTACAATGAGCAGTTCTTC.

V is TRBV7-6 and J is TRBJ2-5; D gene ambiguous. V was pared by 1 base and J by 5 bases, with 11 bases between. Per the germline V gene, CDR1 is SGHVS and CDR2 is FNYEAQ. This CDR3 comprises 14 residues. The CDR3 loop is CASSLVTVPETQYF. The CDR3 DNA reads as TGTGCCAGCAGCTTAGTAACGGTCCCGGAGACCCAGTACTTC.

J is TRBJ2-5 and V is TRBV7-2; D may be TRBD2 (6 bases). The CDR3 consists of 14 residues. CDR1 is SGHTA and CDR2 is FQGNSA in the germline V gene. With 8 bases removed from V and 11 bases from J, the gap between germline ends came to 24 bases. CDR3 amino acids: CASGRDGFSAGQYF. CDR3 sequence (DNA): TGTGCCAGCGGAAGGGACGGTTTCTCAGCGGGTCAGTACTTC.

The CDR3 sequence is CASSPNSGTGGQETQYF. DNA of the CDR3: TGTGCCAGCTCACCAAATAGTGGGACAGGGGGCCAAGAGACCCAGTACTTC. The chain carries TRBV18 and TRBJ2-5, with 11 bases identical to TRBD1. Per germline, CDR1 KGHSH and CDR2 LQKENI. V shed 2 bases and J 1 base; nucleotides not matched to a gene: 6. The CDR3 extends over 17 amino acids.

This clone came up a few times. The V and J genes are TRBV9 and TRBJ2-7, with 7 bases lining up with TRBD1. V dropped 0 bases and J dropped 1; count of bases not matched to a gene: 10. In germline, CDR1 is SGDLS, CDR2 YYNGEE. This CDR3 is built from 17 residues. In nucleotides, the CDR3 is TGTGCCAGCAGCGTAGGCAGGGACAGCCAACTTTCCTACGAGCAGTACTTC. It yields the protein CASSVGRDSQLSYEQYF. The variable domain in full, completed from reference TRBV9 and TRBJ2-7, reads DSGVTQTPKHLITATGQRVTLRCSPRSGDLSVYWYQQSLDQGLQFLIQYYNGEERAKGNILERFSAQQFPDLHSELNLSSLELGDSALYFCASSVGRDSQLSYEQYFGPGTRLTVT.

This clone has only a few counts. The chain has TRBV10-3 and TRBJ2-7; D is unresolved. V was pared by 2 bases and J by 6 bases, with 8 bases between. CDR1 is ENHRY, CDR2 SYGVKD, per germline. The CDR3 runs to 12 residues. CDR3 residues: CAISELLLEQYF. The CDR3 nucleotides read TGTGCCATCAGTGAGCTTTTACTCGAGCAGTACTTC.

V and J are TRBV12-5 and TRBJ2-5, with 7 positions matching TRBD1. The CDR3 runs to 14 residues. Germline assignment: CDR1 LGHNT and CDR2 FRNRAP. V was pared by 6 bases and J by 4 bases, with 8 bases of the junction left unmatched. As DNA, the CDR3 is TGTGCTAGTGGCTCGGGACAGAAACTAGAGACCCAGTACTTC. Its protein is CASGSGQKLETQYF.

The rearrangement joins TRBV7-9 to TRBJ1-1, with D possibly TRBD1 on 6 matching bases. The ends were cut back, 5 bases at V and 5 bases at J, with 21 bases in the middle. Germline V gene sequence: CDR1 SEHNR, CDR2 FQNEAQ (reference sequence). This CDR3 has 16 amino acids. CDR3 amino acids: CASSPLRGGRKTEAFF. DNA of the CDR3: TGTGCCAGCAGCCCCCTGCGTGGGGGCCGGAAAACTGAAGCTTTCTTT.

The rearrangement joins TRBV2 to TRBJ1-5; D not resolved. The V and J ends lost 3 bases and 0 bases respectively, with 6 bases between them. This CDR3 is 14 amino acids long. Germline-derived CDR1 and CDR2 are SNHLY and FYNNEI. CDR3 loop: CASSDRISNQPQHF. The DNA of the CDR3 is TGTGCCAGCAGTGACAGGATTAGCAATCAGCCCCAGCATTTT. The whole variable domain, remainder taken from reference TRBV2 and TRBJ1-5, is EPEVTQTPSHQVTQMGQEVILRCVPISNHLYFYWYRQILGQKVEFLVSFYNNEISEKSEIFDDQFSVERPDGSNFTLKIRSTKLEDSAMYFCASSDRISNQPQHFGDGTRLSIL.

The rearrangement links TRBV7-9 to TRBJ2-1; 9 bases align to TRBD2. Germline lookup yields CDR1 SEHNR and CDR2 FQNEAQ (reference sequence). J gave up 0 bases and V 6 bases, and 3 bases lay outside the gene matches. The CDR3 runs to 15 residues. CDR3 region: CASRYSGSSYNEQFF. CDR3 DNA: TGTGCCAGCAGATATAGCGGGAGCTCCTACAATGAGCAGTTCTTC. Full variable domain (remainder filled in from reference TRBV7-9 and TRBJ2-1): DTGVSQNPRHKITKRGQNVTFRCDPISEHNRLYWYRQTLGQGPEFLTYFQNEAQLEKSRLLSDRFSAERPKGSFSTLEIQRTEQGDSAMYLCASRYSGSSYNEQFFGPGTRLTVL.

A few counts support this clone. The chain carries TRBV7-9 and TRBJ2-7; no definite D call. Germline V CDR1 and CDR2: SEHNR, FQNEAQ (reference sequence). V was trimmed by 8 bases and J by 9 bases, leaving 17 bases between them. The CDR3 length is 12 residues. In DNA, the CDR3 is TGTGCCAGCGATCGCGATAGTGAAGTGCAGTACTTC. It encodes CASDRDSEVQYF.

V is TRBV4-2 and J is TRBJ2-3; D perhaps matches TRBD2 (5 bases). Trimming pared 4 bases from V and 0 bases from J, leaving 17 bases between. The CDR3 totals 17 residues. Germline V gene lookup returns CDR1 LGHNA and CDR2 YNFKEQ. CDR3 protein: CASSPGRVGRSTDTQYF. CDR3 in DNA: TGTGCCAGCAGCCCGGGTCGGGTGGGGAGAAGCACAGATACGCAGTATTTT.

V gene TRBV5-1 combines with J gene TRBJ2-7, with TRBD1 matching over 9 bases. The CDR3 length is 14 residues. Per germline, CDR1 SGHRS and CDR2 YFSETQ. The V segment lost 4 bases and the J segment 4 bases; nucleotides outside the gene matches: 6. As DNA, the CDR3 is TGCGCCAGCAGCCTGACAGGGGGGGAATACGAGCAGTACTTC. Translating gives CASSLTGGEYEQYF.

For the CDR3, the DNA is TGTGCCACCAGCAGAGATTTGGGAGACGAGCAGTACTTC. It encodes CATSRDLGDEQYF. The genes are TRBV15 and TRBJ2-7, with TRBD2 as a possible D gene (5 bases). Germline V CDR1 and CDR2: LNHNV, YYDKDF (reference sequence). The CDR3 has 13 residues. V was clipped by 0 bases and J by 5 bases, with 8 bases between them. The full variable domain, its missing parts supplied by reference TRBV15 and TRBJ2-7, is DAMVIQNPRYQVTQFGKPVTLSCSQTLNHNVMYWYQQKSSQAPKLLFHYYDKDFNNEADTPDNFQSRRPNTSFCFLDIRSPGLGDTAMYLCATSRDLGDEQYFGPGTRLTVT.

This clone showed up just a few times. The chain carries TRBV29-1 and TRBJ2-5, with D tentatively TRBD1 (6 bases). Germline values: CDR1 SQVTM, CDR2 ANQGSEA. The ends were cut back, 1 base at V and 4 bases at J, with 13 bases in the middle. The CDR3 is made up of 14 amino acids. The CDR3 sequence is CSVEGNRDIETQYF. CDR3 nucleotide sequence: TGCAGCGTTGAAGGAAACAGGGACATAGAGACCCAGTACTTC.

This clone has more than one count but fewer than ten. J is TRBJ2-2 and V is TRBV9; a possible D gene is TRBD1 (5 bases). Germline V CDR1 and CDR2: SGDLS, YYNGEE. The CDR3 loop spans 15 amino acids. Deletions cut 4 bases from V and 4 bases from J, with 14 bases between. CDR3 in amino acids: CASSLLQGTTGELFF. In nucleotides, the CDR3 is TGTGCCAGCAGCCTACTTCAGGGTACCACCGGGGAGCTGTTTTTT. Full variable domain (missing parts from reference TRBV9 and TRBJ2-2): DSGVTQTPKHLITATGQRVTLRCSPRSGDLSVYWYQQSLDQGLQFLIQYYNGEERAKGNILERFSAQQFPDLHSELNLSSLELGDSALYFCASSLLQGTTGELFFGEGSRLTVL.

This clone occurred a few times. The CDR3 loop is CASSYSGLPNEQFF. CDR3 sequence (DNA): TGTGCCAGCAGTTACTCGGGACTACCAAATGAGCAGTTCTTC. J is TRBJ2-1 and V is TRBV6-5; TRBD2 matches at 7 bases. In germline, CDR1 is MNHEY, CDR2 SVGAGI. CDR3 length equals 14 residues. V trimming: 0 bases; J trimming: 7 bases; junction bases outside the gene matches: 3.